The 23 T cell receptor beta chains listed next were all sequenced from one sample in a study of blood T cell repertoires in COVID-19. Data came from immunoSEQ multiplex PCR; TCRdb stores just in-frame clones and leaves some out. The sample carries about 26,000 clones, about 92% recorded once. The sample comprised peripheral blood. Receptor source: a human donor in a cohort sampled during active COVID-19.

This chain joins TRBV4-1 and TRBJ1-1, with D tentatively TRBD1 (6 bases). V dropped 1 base and J dropped 1 base, with 13 bases sitting between them. The CDR3 consists of 16 residues. Per germline, CDR1 MGHRA and CDR2 YSYEKL. The DNA of the CDR3 is TGCGCCAGCAGCCAAGCCGGCGGGGGCCGGAACACTGAAGCTTTCTTT. Translated: CASSQAGGGRNTEAFF.

The rearrangement joins TRBV29-1 to TRBJ2-3; D is ambiguous. The germline V gene encodes CDR1 SQVTM and CDR2 ANQGSEA. The CDR3 contains 13 residues. Trimming left V 1 base short and J 2 bases short, with 7 bases between. Here the CDR3 reads CSVEASTTDTQYF. CDR3 DNA sequence: TGCAGCGTTGAAGCCTCTACCACAGATACGCAGTATTTT.

The chain uses TRBV12-3 or TRBV12-4 and TRBJ2-2; D possibly corresponds to TRBD2 (5 bases). With 4 bases removed from V and 4 bases from J, the gap between germline ends came to 7 bases. The CDR3 contains 13 residues. CDR3 sequence: CASSSRVTGELFF. CDR3 nucleotides: TGTGCCAGCAGTTCGCGGGTCACCGGGGAGCTGTTTTTT.

The chain carries TRBV4-1 and TRBJ1-4; TRBD1 is a possible D gene (5 bases). Trimming left V 2 bases short and J 4 bases short, with 11 bases between. The CDR3 consists of 15 residues. Germline-derived CDR1 and CDR2 are MGHRA and YSYEKL. This CDR3 reads CASSQLGGGNEKLFF. In nucleotides, the CDR3 is TGCGCCAGCAGCCAACTTGGGGGGGGTAATGAAAAACTGTTTTTT.

CDR3 bases: TGTGCCAGCAGAAGGACAGGGGTTACTGAAGCTTTCTTT. It is translated as CASRRTGVTEAFF. V usage is TRBV13 and J usage is TRBJ1-1, with 9 bases identical to TRBD1. CDR3 length equals 13 residues. The V and J ends lost 6 bases and 5 bases, in that order; junction bases with no gene match: 4. The germline CDR1 and CDR2 sequences are PRHDT and FYEKMQ (reference sequence).

This CDR3 is CASSQRGYEQYF. The DNA for the CDR3 is TGTGCCAGCAGCCAGCGGGGGTACGAGCAGTACTTC. The chain joins TRBV3-1 (or the pseudogene TRBV3-2) to TRBJ2-7, with TRBD2 identical over 7 bases. With V trimmed by 3 bases and J by 4 bases, 0 bases remained unmatched. Germline V gene sequence: CDR1 LGHDT, CDR2 YNNKEL (reference sequence). The CDR3 runs to 12 residues.

This chain joins TRBV24-1 and TRBJ1-2; TRBD1 aligns across 8 bases. The CDR3 has 14 amino acids. V was clipped by 3 bases and J by 4 bases; unmatched bases: 3. CDR1 and CDR2 from the germline V gene are KGHDR and SFDVKD. CDR3 region: CATSDDRGFYGYTF. The CDR3 DNA sequence: TGTGCCACCAGTGATGACAGGGGCTTCTATGGCTACACCTTC.

The chain links TRBV7-2 to TRBJ2-2, with TRBD2 as a possible D gene (7 bases). The germline gives CDR1 SGHTA, CDR2 FQGNSA. V shed 5 bases and J shed 4 bases, with 14 bases lying between them. CDR3 length: 15 residues. Here the CDR3 DNA reads TGTGCCAGCAGCCTCGGGGGGCCGGGCACCGGGGAGCTGTTTTTT. Translating it yields CASSLGGPGTGELFF. The full variable domain, rest sourced from reference TRBV7-2 and TRBJ2-2, is GAGVSQSPSNKVTEKGKDVELRCDPISGHTALYWYRQSLGQGLEFLIYFQGNSAPDKSGLPSDRFSAERTGGSVSTLTIQRTQQEDSAVYLCASSLGGPGTGELFFGEGSRLTVL.

The chain employs TRBV30 and TRBJ1-4, with a possible D match to TRBD1 (6 bases). Between the trimmed V and J ends, which lost 1 base and 8 bases, there was a span of 20 bases. CDR1 GTSNPN and CDR2 SVGIG come from the germline V gene (reference sequence). The CDR3 runs 16 residues. In DNA form, the CDR3 reads TGTGCCTGGAGTGGCGGGTTACAGGGATGGGGCGAAAAACTGTTTTTT. It encodes CAWSGGLQGWGEKLFF. Together with reference TRBV30 and TRBJ1-4, the CDR3 gives the full variable domain: SQTIHQWPATLVQPVGSPLSLECTVEGTSNPNLYWYRQAAGRGLQLLFYSVGIGQISSEVPQNLSASRPQDRQFILSSKKLLLSDSGFYLCAWSGGLQGWGEKLFFGSGTQLSVL.

The rearrangement uses TRBV5-4 and TRBJ2-1, with a possible D match to TRBD2 (6 bases). V was trimmed by 6 bases and J by 7 bases, leaving 14 bases between them. The germline V gene encodes CDR1 SGHNT and CDR2 YYREEE (reference sequence). This CDR3 spans 13 amino acids. In nucleotides, the CDR3 is TGTGCCAGCAACGGGTGGGAGGCGAATGAGCAGTTCTTC. Translating gives CASNGWEANEQFF.

This clone was seen once. The chain links TRBV30 to TRBJ1-6; possibly TRBD1 for D (6 bases). CDR3 length: 16 residues. The V end was cut by 0 bases, the J end by 6 bases, with 15 bases between. Germline assignment: CDR1 GTSNPN and CDR2 SVGIG (reference sequence). CDR3 bases: TGTGCCTGGAGTGTACCCTGGACAGTCAGTAATTCACCCCTCCACTTT. It is translated as CAWSVPWTVSNSPLHF.

J is TRBJ2-3 and V is TRBV7-6; 15 nucleotides line up with TRBD2. Germline lookup yields CDR1 SGHVS and CDR2 FNYEAQ. With V trimmed by 5 bases and J by 3 bases, 6 bases remained unmatched. This CDR3 has 17 amino acids. The chain's CDR3 is CASSVGLAGGSTDTQYF. CDR3 nucleotide sequence: TGTGCCAGCAGCGTCGGACTAGCGGGGGGGTCAACAGATACGCAGTATTTT. The full variable domain, rest sourced from reference TRBV7-6 and TRBJ2-3, is GAGVSQSPRYKVTKRGQDVALRCDPISGHVSLYWYRQALGQGPEFLTYFNYEAQQDKSGLPNDRFSAERPEGSISTLTIQRTEQRDSAMYRCASSVGLAGGSTDTQYFGPGTRLTVL.

The chain is built from TRBV5-6 and TRBJ1-2, with D tentatively TRBD1 (5 bases). The germline CDR1 and CDR2 sequences are SGHDT and YYEEEE. The CDR3 is 13 amino acids. Between the trimmed V and J ends, which lost 0 bases and 4 bases, there was a span of 7 bases. In DNA form, the CDR3 reads TGTGCCAGCAGCTTGGCAGGGTCCTATGGCTACACCTTC. This encodes CASSLAGSYGYTF.

V usage is TRBV5-1 and J usage is TRBJ2-4; 15 bases fit TRBD2. From germline, CDR1 is SGHRS and CDR2 YFSETQ. The trim removed 8 bases at V and 7 bases at J, leaving 13 bases unmatched. This CDR3 spans 17 amino acids. The CDR3 DNA reads as TGCGCCAGTTCCTCCGGGACTAGCGGGGGGCCGGGCAACATTCAGTACTTC. Amino acids: CASSSGTSGGPGNIQYF.

For this clone: The same CDR3 also results from other DNA sequences found in this sample. The chain carries TRBV20-1 and TRBJ1-1; no definite D call. Germline CDR1 DFQATT, CDR2 SNEGSKA (reference sequence). The CDR3 runs to 13 residues. V was shortened by 3 bases and J by 0 bases, with 8 bases between the two germline ends. This CDR3 reads CSASGALNTEAFF. The CDR3 nucleotides are TGCAGTGCTAGTGGAGCCCTGAACACTGAAGCTTTCTTT.

V usage is TRBV4-1 and J usage is TRBJ2-7; D is perhaps TRBD2 (6 bases). This CDR3 spans 15 amino acids. CDR1 and CDR2 (germline): MGHRA, YSYEKL. The germline V and J ends were trimmed by 1 base and 3 bases, with 13 bases remaining between them. CDR3 sequence: CASSQVDGGVYEQYF. The CDR3 DNA sequence: TGCGCCAGCAGCCAAGTAGACGGGGGAGTCTACGAGCAGTACTTC.

V and J are TRBV3-1 (or the pseudogene TRBV3-2) and TRBJ1-1; D not resolved. V was pared by 3 bases and J by 1 base, with 6 bases between. Germline V gene data show CDR1 as LGHDT and CDR2 as YNNKEL (reference sequence). CDR3 size: 13 residues. The CDR3 sequence: CASSHNKNTEAFF. The CDR3 DNA is TGTGCCAGCAGCCACAACAAGAACACTGAAGCTTTCTTT.

This chain uses TRBV27 with TRBJ1-4, with D possibly TRBD1 on 6 matching bases. The CDR3 contains 16 residues. Germline V gives CDR1 MNHEY, CDR2 SMNVEV (reference sequence). Trimming took 5 bases from V and 6 from J, leaving 19 bases between them. In DNA form, the CDR3 reads TGTGCCAGCAGTCCAGAGGGGACACCTCGATATGAAAAACTGTTTTTT. Its translation is CASSPEGTPRYEKLFF.

The V gene is TRBV6-2 or TRBV6-3, the J gene TRBJ2-6; a weak D match, TRBD1 (6 bases). This CDR3 is 15 amino acids long. The V gene lost 1 base and the J gene lost 3 bases, with 7 bases spanning the gap. Germline lookup yields CDR1 MNHEY and CDR2 SVGEGT. The CDR3 DNA reads TGTGCCAGCAGTTACTGGGGGCATGGGGCCAACGTCCTGACTTTC. This sequence encodes CASSYWGHGANVLTF.

V gene TRBV9 combines with J gene TRBJ2-3, with TRBD2 identical over 11 bases. CDR3 length: 17 amino acids. Losses at the gene ends were 1 base for V and 0 bases for J; bases not matched to a gene: 4. Germline lookup yields CDR1 SGDLS and CDR2 YYNGEE. The DNA of the CDR3 is TGTGCCAGCAGCGTAACCCGACTAGCGGGGAGCACAGATACGCAGTATTTT. Its protein is CASSVTRLAGSTDTQYF.

The rearrangement links TRBV10-1 to TRBJ2-3; TRBD2 aligns across 15 bases. Germline CDR1 and CDR2: WNHNN and SYGVQD (reference sequence). V dropped 6 bases and J dropped 5; count of bases not matched to a gene: 6. The CDR3 has 16 amino acids. CDR3 DNA sequence: TGCGCCAGCAGCGGGACTAGCGGGAGGAGAAGAGATACGCAGTATTTT. Residues: CASSGTSGRRRDTQYF.

V gene TRBV6-5 combines with J gene TRBJ2-5, with TRBD1 identical over 7 bases. Trimming took 0 bases from V and 2 from J; bases not matched to a gene: 0. CDR1 and CDR2 from the germline V gene are MNHEY and SVGAGI. CDR3 length: 14 residues. The CDR3 is CASSYSGQQETQYF. CDR3 bases: TGTGCCAGCAGTTACTCGGGACAGCAAGAGACCCAGTACTTC.

This rearrangement joins TRBV29-1 to TRBJ1-1; 9 nucleotides agree with TRBD1. The germline V gene has CDR1 SQVTM and CDR2 ANQGSEA. The length of the CDR3 is 12 residues. Trimming took 7 bases from V and 5 from J; bases not matched to a gene: 5. The CDR3 DNA is TGCAGCGCCCGGACAGGGGAAACTGAAGCTTTCTTT. Its translation is CSARTGETEAFF.